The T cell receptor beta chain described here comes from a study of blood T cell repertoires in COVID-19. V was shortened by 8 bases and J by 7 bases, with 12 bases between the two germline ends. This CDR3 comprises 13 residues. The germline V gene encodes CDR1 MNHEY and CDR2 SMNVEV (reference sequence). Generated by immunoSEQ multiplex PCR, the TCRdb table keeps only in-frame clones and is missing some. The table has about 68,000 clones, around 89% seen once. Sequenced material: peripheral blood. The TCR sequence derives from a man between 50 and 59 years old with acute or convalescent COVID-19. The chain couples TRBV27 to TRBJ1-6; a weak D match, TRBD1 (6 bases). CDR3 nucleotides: TGTGCCAGCCGAAGGACAGCCAATTCACCCCTCCACTTT. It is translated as CASRRTANSPLHF.